Following are 29 T cell receptor beta chains from one sample sequenced in a study of blood T cell repertoires in COVID-19. Repertoires were generated with immunoSEQ multiplex PCR, while TCRdb's copy carries only in-frame clones and drops some. The sample yields fewer than 300,000 clones, approximately 90% seen once. The source material was peripheral blood. These receptors all stem from a woman in her 30s with COVID-19, enrolled during active disease.

The chain joins TRBV29-1 to TRBJ2-2; 12 bases align to TRBD2. Looked up from germline, CDR1 is SQVTM and CDR2 is ANQGSEA. The CDR3 runs to 16 residues. J gave up 4 bases and V 1 base, and 4 bases lay outside the gene matches. CDR3: CSVEVLAGGPTGELFF. CDR3 coding DNA: TGCAGCGTTGAAGTACTAGCGGGAGGCCCCACCGGGGAGCTGTTTTTT.

The chain recombines TRBV4-1 with TRBJ2-2, with TRBD2 matching 8 bases. CDR1 MGHRA and CDR2 YSYEKL come from the germline V gene. The CDR3 consists of 16 residues. The V gene end was trimmed by 4 bases and the J gene end by 5 bases; junction bases not matched to a gene: 9. The CDR3 is CASSLSSASGTGELFF. DNA of the CDR3: TGCGCCAGCAGCCTTTCCTCGGCTAGCGGGACCGGGGAGCTGTTTTTT.

This clone has only one observation. The chain uses TRBV9 and TRBJ2-1; 7 bases are shared with TRBD2. The V gene's germline CDR1 is SGDLS and CDR2 YYNGEE. This CDR3 comprises 15 residues. Unmatched junction bases numbered 6, after V lost 4 bases and J lost 2 bases. The CDR3 coding sequence is TGTGCCAGCAGCAAAGGACTAGTAACCTACAATGAGCAGTTCTTC. This codes for CASSKGLVTYNEQFF.

The rearrangement joins TRBV2 to TRBJ2-7; no reliable D call. The CDR3 extends over 12 amino acids. Germline CDR1 reads SNHLY; CDR2 reads FYNNEI. The V end was cut by 4 bases, the J end by 4 bases, with 8 bases between. The CDR3 coding sequence is TGTGCCAGCAGTGTGTCCGGGTACGAGCAGTACTTC. Translation gives CASSVSGYEQYF.

The chain employs TRBV6-1 and TRBJ2-5; 8 nucleotides agree with TRBD2. V lost 2 bases, J lost 5 bases, and 7 bases stayed unmatched. The CDR3 spans 15 residues. Germline values: CDR1 MNHNS, CDR2 SASEGT. CDR3 region: CASSERAGGRETQYF. The CDR3 DNA sequence: TGTGCCAGCAGTGAACGGGCGGGAGGTCGGGAGACCCAGTACTTC.

The rearrangement uses TRBV2 and TRBJ1-1; D possibly corresponds to TRBD1 (6 bases). The V gene's germline CDR1 is SNHLY and CDR2 FYNNEI. Trimming shortened V by 6 bases and J by 4 bases, and 15 bases separated the two germline ends. The CDR3 has 14 amino acids. Here the CDR3 DNA reads TGTGCCAGCAGGGCGGGCTCAGGGGCCACTGAAGCTTTCTTT. It is translated as CASRAGSGATEAFF.

The gene calls are TRBV27 and TRBJ1-1, with D unresolved. This CDR3 is 14 amino acids long. The germline V and J ends were trimmed by 2 bases and 0 bases, with 7 bases remaining between them. Germline V gene lookup returns CDR1 MNHEY and CDR2 SMNVEV (reference sequence). Here the CDR3 DNA reads TGTGCCAGCAGTTTAAGAAGCATGAACACTGAAGCTTTCTTT. Translation: CASSLRSMNTEAFF.

The chain has TRBV28 and TRBJ2-5; 8 nucleotides align to TRBD2. The V and J ends lost 8 bases and 2 bases, in that order; junction bases with no gene match: 16. The CDR3 extends over 17 amino acids. Per germline, CDR1 MDHEN and CDR2 SYDVKM. CDR3 region: CASFSRAGGPLQETQYF. In DNA, the CDR3 is TGTGCCAGCTTCAGTAGGGCGGGAGGTCCCCTACAAGAGACCCAGTACTTC.

The V call is TRBV2, the J call TRBJ1-2, with 9 bases lining up with TRBD1. Germline assignment: CDR1 SNHLY and CDR2 FYNNEI. V shed 5 bases and J 9 bases; nucleotides not matched to a gene: 10. The CDR3 loop spans 14 amino acids. This CDR3 reads CASSTGTGTESYTF. Here the CDR3 DNA reads TGTGCCAGCAGTACCGGGACAGGGACTGAGAGCTACACCTTC.

This chain uses TRBV5-1 with TRBJ2-2; 7 bases align to TRBD2. Unmatched junction bases numbered 12, after V lost 2 bases and J lost 5 bases. This CDR3 has 17 residues. The germline CDR1 and CDR2 sequences are SGHRS and YFSETQ. CDR3 in amino acids: CASSFYGLGLGTGELFF. CDR3 nucleotide sequence: TGCGCCAGCAGCTTTTATGGGCTCGGACTAGGGACCGGGGAGCTGTTTTTT. The full variable domain, rest sourced from reference TRBV5-1 and TRBJ2-2, is KAGVTQTPRYLIKTRGQQVTLSCSPISGHRSVSWYQQTPGQGLQFLFEYFSETQRNKGNFPGRFSGRQFSNSRSEMNVSTLELGDSALYLCASSFYGLGLGTGELFFGEGSRLTVL.

This chain connects TRBV27 to TRBJ2-1, with D possibly TRBD2 on 13 matching bases. The V end lost 1 base, the J end lost 10 bases, and 35 bases lay between the germline ends. CDR3 length: 21 residues. Germline V lookup: CDR1 MNHEY, CDR2 SMNVEV (reference sequence). CDR3 protein: CASSLLGDRGQLGLAGVEQFF. CDR3 nucleotides: TGTGCCAGCAGTTTATTAGGGGACAGGGGGCAGTTAGGACTAGCGGGAGTGGAGCAGTTCTTC.

The genes are TRBV30 and TRBJ2-1; D ambiguous. This CDR3 contains 12 residues. Per germline, CDR1 GTSNPN and CDR2 SVGIG (reference sequence). The V end was cut by 2 bases, the J end by 6 bases, with 8 bases between. Here the CDR3 reads CAWSRASNEQFF. In DNA form, the CDR3 reads TGTGCCTGGAGTCGCGCTTCCAATGAGCAGTTCTTC.

This clone was found a few times. The chain uses TRBV4-1 and TRBJ1-1; 9 bases map to TRBD1. Germline V gene sequence: CDR1 MGHRA, CDR2 YSYEKL. CDR3 length: 16 residues. V dropped 4 bases and J dropped 0; count of bases not matched to a gene: 6. The CDR3 here is CASSLGQGSMNTEAFF. CDR3 nucleotide sequence: TGCGCCAGCAGCCTAGGACAGGGGAGCATGAACACTGAAGCTTTCTTT.

V and J are TRBV18 and TRBJ1-2; D is possibly TRBD1 (5 bases). The CDR3 spans 15 residues. The ends were cut back, 5 bases at V and 5 bases at J, with 18 bases in the middle. Germline loops: CDR1 KGHSH, CDR2 LQKENI. CDR3: CASSSSTAGGYGYTF. The CDR3 DNA reads TGTGCCAGCTCATCTTCGACGGCTGGGGGGTATGGCTACACCTTC. Combining the CDR3 with reference TRBV18 and TRBJ1-2 gives the whole variable domain NAGVMQNPRHLVRRRGQEARLRCSPMKGHSHVYWYRQLPEEGLKFMVYLQKENIIDESGMPKERFSAEFPKEGPSILRIQQVVRGDSAAYFCASSSSTAGGYGYTFGSGTRLTVV.

The rearrangement joins TRBV9 to TRBJ2-1, with TRBD2 matching over 12 bases. The CDR3 is 23 residues long. Trimming took 0 bases from V and 9 from J; bases not matched to a gene: 28. The germline gives CDR1 SGDLS, CDR2 YYNGEE. The CDR3: CASSVALRPAVPGASGRASEQFF. Here the CDR3 DNA reads TGTGCCAGCAGCGTAGCTCTTCGGCCGGCGGTCCCGGGGGCTAGCGGGAGGGCCAGTGAGCAGTTCTTC.

The V and J genes are TRBV29-1 and TRBJ1-2; D gene uncertain. Trimming left V 4 bases short and J 2 bases short, with 8 bases between. The CDR3 contains 12 residues. Germline CDR1 is SQVTM and CDR2 is ANQGSEA. The CDR3 sequence is CSVGSGNYGYTF. The CDR3 region has the DNA TGCAGCGTTGGGTCCGGGAACTATGGCTACACCTTC.

Written as DNA, the CDR3 is TGTGCCAGCAGCCCAGGGGGGCGGGAGCAGTTCTTC. This sequence encodes CASSPGGREQFF. V usage is TRBV7-3 and J usage is TRBJ2-1; D may be TRBD1 (7 bases). The CDR3 runs 12 residues. Trimming stripped 5 bases from V and 10 bases from J, with 12 bases between. The V gene's germline CDR1 is SGHTA and CDR2 FQGTGA.

This clone was counted once. This chain links TRBV6-5 with TRBJ1-2; TRBD1 matches 9 bases. This CDR3 spans 16 amino acids. J lost 1 base, V lost 4 bases, and 7 bases had no gene match. Germline CDR1 and CDR2: MNHEY and SVGAGI. Here the CDR3 reads CASSSPGQGFNYGYTF. The CDR3 DNA reads as TGTGCCAGCAGTTCCCCGGGACAGGGATTTAACTATGGCTACACCTTC.

The chain employs TRBV5-1 and TRBJ2-7; tentatively, D is TRBD1 (6 bases). This CDR3 contains 14 residues. Germline values: CDR1 SGHRS, CDR2 YFSETQ. Trimming stripped 4 bases from V and 3 bases from J, with 14 bases between. This chain's CDR3 is CASSARTASYEQYF. Here the CDR3 DNA reads TGCGCCAGCAGCGCTCGGACAGCCAGCTACGAGCAGTACTTC.

The chain is built from TRBV6-1 and TRBJ1-1; D unclear. The V end lost 2 bases, the J end lost 0 bases, and 4 bases lay between the germline ends. Germline CDR1 MNHNS, CDR2 SASEGT. The CDR3 is 13 amino acids. Here the CDR3 DNA reads TGTGCCAGCAGTGAACAGGTGAACACTGAAGCTTTCTTT. Translation: CASSEQVNTEAFF.

The rearrangement joins TRBV6-5 to TRBJ1-5; TRBD1 matches 8 bases. CDR3 length equals 14 residues. The junction had 12 bases not matched to a gene; V was cut back by 8 bases and J by 9 bases. Germline V gene sequence: CDR1 MNHEY, CDR2 SVGAGI. CDR3 in amino acids: CASSGTGFRGPQHF. In DNA form, the CDR3 reads TGTGCCAGCTCCGGGACAGGCTTTCGGGGGCCCCAGCATTTT.

This clone was detected once. V usage is TRBV6-1 and J usage is TRBJ2-3, with 9 bases aligning to TRBD2. This CDR3 contains 17 residues. The germline V gene encodes CDR1 MNHNS and CDR2 SASEGT. V shed 4 bases, J shed 2 bases, and the junction held 10 bases outside the gene matches. The CDR3 sequence is CASSGRGLAGTTDTQYF. Written as DNA, the CDR3 is TGTGCCAGCAGTGGAAGGGGCCTAGCGGGAACCACAGATACGCAGTATTTT.

This chain connects TRBV28 to TRBJ2-7, with a tentative D call TRBD2 (6 bases). V lost 4 bases to trimming and J lost 3 bases, with 28 bases between them. The CDR3 runs 19 residues. Per the germline V gene, CDR1 is MDHEN and CDR2 is SYDVKM. The CDR3 is CASSSSVAAPLERGYEQYF. The DNA for the CDR3 is TGTGCCAGCAGTTCCTCTGTAGCGGCTCCACTAGAACGGGGCTACGAGCAGTACTTC.

V gene TRBV6-5 combines with J gene TRBJ2-3, with D unclear. The CDR3 sequence is 15 residues long. V shed 8 bases and J shed 5 bases, with 20 bases lying between them. Looked up from germline, CDR1 is MNHEY and CDR2 is SVGAGI. CDR3 sequence reads: CASQLRPVRGDTQYF. Here the CDR3 DNA reads TGTGCCAGCCAGTTAAGGCCCGTAAGAGGAGATACGCAGTATTTT.

The rearrangement uses TRBV2 and TRBJ1-1; D gene unclear. Trimming took 6 bases from V and 1 from J, leaving 12 bases between them. CDR1 SNHLY and CDR2 FYNNEI come from the germline V gene. This CDR3 is built from 14 residues. CDR3 sequence reads: CASSQYTANTEAFF. The CDR3 coding sequence is TGTGCCAGCAGCCAGTACACAGCGAACACTGAAGCTTTCTTT.

The chain joins TRBV19 to TRBJ2-2; 7 positions match TRBD1. Germline-derived CDR1 and CDR2 are LNHDA and SQIVND (reference sequence). The CDR3 consists of 15 residues. The ends lost 3 bases at V and 3 bases at J; junction bases unmatched: 4. The CDR3 loop reads CASSINRGDTGELFF. The DNA for the CDR3 is TGTGCCAGTAGTATCAACAGGGGCGACACCGGGGAGCTGTTTTTT.

Points on this clone: Other DNA sequences from this sample encode an identical CDR3 as well. The V gene is TRBV24-1, the J gene TRBJ1-2, with TRBD1 matching over 7 bases. The CDR3 extends over 15 amino acids. Germline CDR1 KGHDR, CDR2 SFDVKD. V shed 2 bases and J 2 bases; nucleotides not matched to a gene: 4. The CDR3 loop reads CATSDSRTGNYGYTF. Here the CDR3 DNA reads TGTGCCACCAGTGATTCAAGGACAGGAAACTATGGCTACACCTTC.

V usage is TRBV5-1 and J usage is TRBJ2-7, with TRBD2 matching over 13 bases. V was clipped by 4 bases and J by 7 bases; unmatched bases: 20. The germline gives CDR1 SGHRS, CDR2 YFSETQ. The CDR3 loop spans 19 amino acids. This chain's CDR3 is CASSPTRDRGLAGLGEQYF. The CDR3, as DNA: TGCGCCAGCAGCCCCACCCGGGACAGGGGACTAGCGGGACTGGGGGAGCAGTACTTC.

This clone was recorded once. This sequence joins TRBV19 and TRBJ1-2; 8 nucleotides align to TRBD1. J lost 7 bases, V lost 3 bases, and 4 bases had no gene match. CDR1 is LNHDA and CDR2 is SQIVND in the germline V gene (reference sequence). This CDR3 is built from 13 residues. This CDR3 reads CASSIGQGGGYTF. CDR3 coding DNA: TGTGCCAGTAGTATTGGACAGGGTGGTGGCTACACCTTC.